The source of this T cell receptor (beta chain) is a study of shared clonotypes between healthy human individuals. About the study: Donor ages ranged 18 to 49 years: two women, a few men. Broader study findings: Collection of samples was limited to blood; tissue repertoires likely differ.

V was shortened by 1 base and J by 7 bases, with 17 bases between the two germline ends. The CDR3 is 16 residues long. Germline values: CDR1 MRHNA, CDR2 SNTAGT. Using immunoSEQ multiplex PCR, the repertoire was profiled, and TCRdb retains in-frame clones only, with some absent. Of millions of clones in the sample, about 93% were seen once. Naive CD8 cells, CD45RO-negative and positively selected for CCR7, excluded terminally differentiated effector memory CD45RA+ cells. All donors qualified as healthy HIV-negative adults and had experienced no recent acute infections or vaccinations. This clone showed up just once. Its antigen is as yet unknown.

The TCR was taken from a man between 18 and 35 years old in good health. Some clones in this sample may be carry-over from other donors' samples. What was sequenced was naive CD8+ T cells from PBMCs. J is TRBJ2-1 and V is TRBV6-4, with D perhaps TRBD1 or TRBD2 (5 bases each). CDR3 coding DNA: TGTGCCAGCAGTGACTATTTCGGGACCCCGCGGAATGAGCAGTTCTTC. This encodes CASSDYFGTPRNEQFF.